This TCR beta chain was documented in a study of blood T cell repertoires in COVID-19. Turning to the study itself: There were acute and convalescent COVID-19 samples, and they came from the United States, Italy and Spain. Sample material is recorded as cDNA or gDNA derived from T cells, B-cell-depleted T cells, or PBMCs.

Authors' data handling: Amplification with reference gene primers provided the estimates of nucleated cell counts. Libraries were prepared by immunoSEQ multiplex PCR; TCRdb keeps only in-frame clonotypes and omits some of them. That table is the source of V, J and clone size, and D and trimming were worked out from the DNA. Of tens of thousands of clones in the sample, around nine tenths were seen once. This clonotype was obtained from a man in his fifties or sixties with active COVID-19. Sequenced input: peripheral blood.

Here the CDR3 reads CASSLGVSGGTDTQYF. The CDR3 bases are TGTGCCAGCAGCTTAGGGGTTAGCGGGGGCACAGATACGCAGTATTTT. The chain recombines TRBV7-8 with TRBJ2-3; TRBD2 aligns across 8 bases. This CDR3 contains 16 residues. With V trimmed by 1 base and J by 1 base, 4 bases remained unmatched. The V gene's germline CDR1 is SGHVS and CDR2 FQNEAQ.